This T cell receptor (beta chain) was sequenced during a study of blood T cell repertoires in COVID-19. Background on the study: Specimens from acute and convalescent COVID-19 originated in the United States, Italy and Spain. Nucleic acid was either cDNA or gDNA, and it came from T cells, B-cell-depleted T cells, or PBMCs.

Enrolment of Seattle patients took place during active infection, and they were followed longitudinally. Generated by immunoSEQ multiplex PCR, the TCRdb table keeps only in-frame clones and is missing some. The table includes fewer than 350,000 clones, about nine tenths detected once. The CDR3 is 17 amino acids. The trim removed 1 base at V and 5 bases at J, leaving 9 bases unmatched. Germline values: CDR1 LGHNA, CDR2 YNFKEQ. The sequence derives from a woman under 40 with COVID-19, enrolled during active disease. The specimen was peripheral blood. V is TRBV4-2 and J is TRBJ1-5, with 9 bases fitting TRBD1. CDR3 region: CASSQGRDRAWDQPQHF. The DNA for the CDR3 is TGTGCCAGCAGCCAAGGCCGGGACAGGGCTTGGGATCAGCCCCAGCATTTT.